These 21 T cell receptor beta chains came from one sample sequenced in a study of control samples from healthy donors and cancer patients. Clones were sequenced by immunoSEQ multiplex PCR, and TCRdb holds only the in-frame ones, with some missing. The data show about 160,000 clones, with roughly 94% seen just once and 14% held by the top ten. Sequences were obtained from PBMCs. These receptor sequences come from a man in his 60s with colorectal cancer.

The table lists this clone with a count of one. V and J are TRBV19 and TRBJ2-7; D not certain. With 5 bases removed from V and 2 bases from J, the gap between germline ends came to 10 bases. Per the germline V gene, CDR1 is LNHDA and CDR2 is SQIVND (reference sequence). The CDR3 is 13 residues long. The CDR3 region is CASSPRSPYEQYF. CDR3 nucleotide sequence: TGTGCCAGTAGTCCCCGAAGCCCCTACGAGCAGTACTTC.

The chain combines TRBV18 with TRBJ1-2; 7 bases fit TRBD1. Germline V gives CDR1 KGHSH, CDR2 LQKENI. V was pared by 0 bases and J by 8 bases, with 12 bases of the junction left unmatched. The CDR3 length is 16 residues. The CDR3 protein is CASSPPTKGALRGYTF. The CDR3 coding sequence is TGTGCCAGCTCACCACCGACTAAGGGGGCCCTTCGGGGCTACACCTTC. Variable domain in full (rest from reference TRBV18 and TRBJ1-2): NAGVMQNPRHLVRRRGQEARLRCSPMKGHSHVYWYRQLPEEGLKFMVYLQKENIIDESGMPKERFSAEFPKEGPSILRIQQVVRGDSAAYFCASSPPTKGALRGYTFGSGTRLTVV.

The V and J genes are TRBV5-6 and TRBJ2-3; D tentatively reads TRBD1 or TRBD2 (5 bases each). The CDR3 runs 12 residues. Germline V gene data show CDR1 as SGHDT and CDR2 as YYEEEE. V shed 3 bases and J shed 5 bases, with 7 bases lying between them. DNA for the CDR3: TGTGCCAGCAGCTGGGGGATAGATACGCAGTATTTT. Its translation: CASSWGIDTQYF.

The CDR3 bases are TGCAGCGTGGGGGGTGGGGCGGAGCAGCCCCAGCATTTT. It encodes CSVGGGAEQPQHF. The rearrangement joins TRBV29-1 to TRBJ1-5, with D tentatively TRBD1 (5 bases). Germline V gene lookup returns CDR1 SQVTM and CDR2 ANQGSEA. Trimming took 6 bases from V and 7 from J, leaving 16 bases between them. The CDR3 spans 13 residues.

This clone is classed as hyperexpanded (1% or more). CDR3 residues: CASSLSREGYEQYF. The CDR3 DNA reads as TGTGCCAGCAGCTTATCCAGGGAGGGCTACGAGCAGTACTTC. The V call is TRBV7-8, the J call TRBJ2-7, with 7 positions matching TRBD2. The V gene's germline CDR1 is SGHVS and CDR2 FQNEAQ. The V gene end was trimmed by 2 bases and the J gene end by 3 bases; junction bases not matched to a gene: 4. This CDR3 has 14 amino acids.

V usage is TRBV18 and J usage is TRBJ2-2; 7 nucleotides align to TRBD1. There are 17 residues in the CDR3. Unmatched junction bases numbered 7, after V lost 0 bases and J lost 3 bases. The germline gives CDR1 KGHSH, CDR2 LQKENI. CDR3 in amino acids: CASSPPTGSTDTGELFF. The CDR3 nucleotides are TGTGCCAGCTCACCACCGACAGGGAGTACGGACACCGGGGAGCTGTTTTTT. Looking up the rest from reference TRBV18 and TRBJ2-2 gives the full variable domain: NAGVMQNPRHLVRRRGQEARLRCSPMKGHSHVYWYRQLPEEGLKFMVYLQKENIIDESGMPKERFSAEFPKEGPSILRIQQVVRGDSAAYFCASSPPTGSTDTGELFFGEGSRLTVL.

The chain is built from TRBV18 and TRBJ2-5, with D perhaps TRBD1 (5 bases). Per the germline V gene, CDR1 is KGHSH and CDR2 is LQKENI. This CDR3 contains 13 residues. V was pared by 4 bases and J by 3 bases, with 9 bases between. CDR3 region: CASSRGREETQYF. In DNA, the CDR3 is TGTGCCAGCTCACGGGGCAGGGAAGAGACCCAGTACTTC.

The chain links TRBV19 to TRBJ1-2; D unresolved. Germline values: CDR1 LNHDA, CDR2 SQIVND (reference sequence). The V gene lost 1 base and the J gene lost 8 bases, with 14 bases spanning the gap. CDR3 length: 14 residues. CDR3 sequence (DNA): TGTGCCAGTAGTATAGGTGTCGACGGCGGGGGCTACACCTTC. This codes for CASSIGVDGGGYTF.

The chain joins TRBV5-4 to TRBJ1-2; 8 nucleotides line up with TRBD1. With 0 bases clipped from V and 1 base from J, the junction kept 2 bases outside the gene matches. The germline gives CDR1 SGHNT, CDR2 YYREEE (reference sequence). CDR3 length: 15 residues. DNA of the CDR3: TGTGCCAGCAGCTTGGGACAGGGGTATAACTATGGCTACACCTTC. Amino acids: CASSLGQGYNYGYTF.

The chain has TRBV24-1 and TRBJ2-7, with 9 bases matching TRBD1. The CDR3 totals 16 residues. The V gene end was trimmed by 3 bases and the J gene end by 4 bases; junction bases not matched to a gene: 9. Per the germline V gene, CDR1 is KGHDR and CDR2 is SFDVKD. The CDR3, as DNA: TGTGCCACCAGTGATATCGGGACAGGGAGTATATACGAGCAGTACTTC. This codes for CATSDIGTGSIYEQYF.

This sequence joins TRBV4-1 and TRBJ2-7; D is possibly TRBD2 (6 bases). Looked up from germline, CDR1 is MGHRA and CDR2 is YSYEKL. The CDR3 extends over 15 amino acids. V lost 8 bases and J lost 0, with 17 bases in between. CDR3 nucleotide sequence: TGCGCCAGCTCCCTAGGGGCGGGGAGCTCCTACGAGCAGTACTTC. This codes for CASSLGAGSSYEQYF.

The V gene is TRBV6-1, the J gene TRBJ1-1, with 9 bases identical to TRBD1. V was clipped by 1 base and J by 4 bases; unmatched bases: 7. The germline V gene encodes CDR1 MNHNS and CDR2 SASEGT. The length of the CDR3 is 16 residues. The CDR3 loop reads CASSEGQGVGGTEAFF. The CDR3 region has the DNA TGTGCCAGCAGTGAAGGACAGGGGGTAGGAGGCACTGAAGCTTTCTTT.

The chain links TRBV6-5 to TRBJ2-7, with TRBD2 matching over 8 bases. This CDR3 region has 14 residues. Germline-derived CDR1 and CDR2 are MNHEY and SVGAGI. The V segment lost 7 bases and the J segment 7 bases; nucleotides outside the gene matches: 12. CDR3 nucleotides: TGTGCCAGCACCCCGGGGGGGGGCGCGGGGGAGCAGTACTTC. Its translation is CASTPGGGAGEQYF.

This clone came up once. DNA of the CDR3: TGTGCCAGCCAACAGGGATTCTATGGCTACACCTTC. Translation: CASQQGFYGYTF. The chain joins TRBV28 to TRBJ1-2; TRBD1 is a possible D gene (6 bases). Germline-derived CDR1 and CDR2 are MDHEN and SYDVKM. V gave up 8 bases and J gave up 4 bases, with 11 bases separating them. The CDR3 has 12 amino acids.

This clone was counted a single time. The chain carries TRBV19 and TRBJ1-4; the D is unclear. Germline loops: CDR1 LNHDA, CDR2 SQIVND (reference sequence). The CDR3 loop spans 14 amino acids. Trimming took off 5 bases at V and 7 bases at J, with 14 bases between the two ends. The CDR3 region is CASSLRLESEKLFF. The CDR3 DNA follows: TGTGCCAGTAGTTTACGACTGGAGTCTGAAAAACTGTTTTTT.

The V call is TRBV5-8, the J call TRBJ1-6; the D is unclear. The CDR3 has 16 residues. Germline V gene data show CDR1 as SGHTS and CDR2 as YDEGEE. Trimming shortened V by 2 bases and J by 7 bases, and 16 bases separated the two germline ends. The CDR3 sequence is CASSFPVKGGNSPLHF. In nucleotides, the CDR3 is TGTGCCAGCAGCTTTCCGGTGAAGGGAGGCAATTCACCCCTCCACTTT.

The rearrangement joins TRBV27 to TRBJ1-3, with 10 bases fitting TRBD1. Germline V gene data show CDR1 as MNHEY and CDR2 as SMNVEV (reference sequence). This CDR3 contains 15 residues. V lost 4 bases and J lost 6; bases outside the gene matches: 6. The CDR3 nucleotides read TGTGCCAGCAGTTCCTACGGGACAGGGGTAAACACCATATATTTT. Its translation: CASSSYGTGVNTIYF.

Concerning this clone itself: The same CDR3 can be traced to other DNA sequences in this sample. CDR3 protein: CASGRGGNTGELFF. CDR3 DNA sequence: TGTGCCAGCGGTCGGGGGGGGAACACCGGGGAGCTGTTTTTT. The chain joins TRBV6-5 to TRBJ2-2; 8 positions match TRBD2. Looked up from germline, CDR1 is MNHEY and CDR2 is SVGAGI. The CDR3 runs 14 residues. V trimming: 8 bases; J trimming: 1 base; junction bases outside the gene matches: 3.

The chain uses TRBV18 and TRBJ2-1; D gene uncertain. This CDR3 comprises 11 residues. The germline V and J ends were trimmed by 4 bases and 7 bases, with 5 bases remaining between them. Per the germline V gene, CDR1 is KGHSH and CDR2 is LQKENI. CDR3 protein: CASSRENEQFF. The CDR3 DNA follows: TGTGCCAGCTCACGCGAAAATGAGCAGTTCTTC.

The rearrangement joins TRBV24-1 to TRBJ2-5; D gene uncertain. V lost 4 bases and J 3 bases, leaving 2 bases between the germline ends. The CDR3 length is 11 residues. CDR1 and CDR2 (germline): KGHDR, SFDVKD. CDR3 sequence reads: CATSDEETQYF. In DNA form, the CDR3 reads TGTGCCACCAGTGACGAAGAGACCCAGTACTTC.

This chain joins TRBV16 and TRBJ2-7; TRBD1 matches 12 bases. J lost 6 bases, V lost 0 bases, and 3 bases had no gene match. The CDR3 extends over 15 amino acids. Per germline, CDR1 KGHSY and CDR2 FQNENV. DNA of the CDR3: TGTGCCAGCAGCCAATCGGGACAGGGGGCAGGCGAGCAGTACTTC. It specifies CASSQSGQGAGEQYF.